A single T cell receptor beta chain is shown here with its context. The antigen remains unidentified. These data originate in a study of cytomegalovirus exposure and HLA in healthy donors. PCR was performed using 60 Vbeta and 13 Jbeta primers. TCRdb's table, derived via immunoSEQ multiplex PCR, lists solely in-frame clones and lacks some. This sample yields about 160,000 clones, of which 77% are seen a single time; around 2.1% belongs to the top ten. Nominal health characterized the donors when sampled, though unrecorded immune exposures were likely. Study conclusions and caveats: Previous analysis showed most TCR beta V segments were productive about 87% or about 30% of the time. In a later analysis, most CMV-associated TCR beta chains appeared HLA-restricted.

The source is a man aged 50 to 60 in good health and CMV-seropositive. Material: PBMCs.

Here the CDR3 DNA reads TGTGCCAGCAGCTCCCGAGGGCAGGGGACAGATACGCAGTATTTT. Translation gives CASSSRGQGTDTQYF. J is TRBJ2-3 and V is TRBV5-8; perhaps TRBD1 as D (6 bases). This CDR3 region has 15 residues. V gave up 3 bases and J gave up 3 bases, with 14 bases separating them. Looked up from germline, CDR1 is SGHTS and CDR2 is YDEGEE.